This TCR beta chain was recovered during a study of Graves' ophthalmopathy and Graves' hyperthyroidism. At least ten counts were recorded for this clonotype. Trimming took 3 bases from V and 7 from J; bases not matched to a gene: 2. The CDR3 is made up of 12 amino acids. TCR beta CDR3 amplification used RNA transcripts. An initial RT-PCR round employing HTBI primers preceded a second-round multiplex PCR. Each CDR3 protein gets one entry after TCRdb re-called the multiplex PCR reads with MiXCR. There are about 700,000 distinct CDR3 sequences in the sample; roughly 41% occur only once, and 40% to 55% lies in the top ten.

This TCR was sampled from an adult man with Graves' ophthalmopathy. Sequencing was carried out using peripheral blood. The V gene is TRBV12-3 or TRBV12-4, the J gene TRBJ1-2, with 7 bases that match TRBD1. Written as DNA, the CDR3 is TGTGCCAGCAGTTTTTCAGGGGGTGGCTACACCTTC. Translated: CASSFSGGGYTF.